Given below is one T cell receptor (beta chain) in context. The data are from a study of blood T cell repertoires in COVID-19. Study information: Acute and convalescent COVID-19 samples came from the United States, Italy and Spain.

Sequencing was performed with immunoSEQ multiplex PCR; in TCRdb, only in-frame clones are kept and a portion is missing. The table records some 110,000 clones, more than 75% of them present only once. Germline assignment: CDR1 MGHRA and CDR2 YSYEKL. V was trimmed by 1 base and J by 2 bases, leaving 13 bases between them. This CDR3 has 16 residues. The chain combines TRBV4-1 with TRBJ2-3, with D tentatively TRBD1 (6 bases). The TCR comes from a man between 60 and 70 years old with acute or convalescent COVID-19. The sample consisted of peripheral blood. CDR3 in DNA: TGCGCCAGCAGCCAAGCTAGGGGGAGATCCACAGATACGCAGTATTTT. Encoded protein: CASSQARGRSTDTQYF.